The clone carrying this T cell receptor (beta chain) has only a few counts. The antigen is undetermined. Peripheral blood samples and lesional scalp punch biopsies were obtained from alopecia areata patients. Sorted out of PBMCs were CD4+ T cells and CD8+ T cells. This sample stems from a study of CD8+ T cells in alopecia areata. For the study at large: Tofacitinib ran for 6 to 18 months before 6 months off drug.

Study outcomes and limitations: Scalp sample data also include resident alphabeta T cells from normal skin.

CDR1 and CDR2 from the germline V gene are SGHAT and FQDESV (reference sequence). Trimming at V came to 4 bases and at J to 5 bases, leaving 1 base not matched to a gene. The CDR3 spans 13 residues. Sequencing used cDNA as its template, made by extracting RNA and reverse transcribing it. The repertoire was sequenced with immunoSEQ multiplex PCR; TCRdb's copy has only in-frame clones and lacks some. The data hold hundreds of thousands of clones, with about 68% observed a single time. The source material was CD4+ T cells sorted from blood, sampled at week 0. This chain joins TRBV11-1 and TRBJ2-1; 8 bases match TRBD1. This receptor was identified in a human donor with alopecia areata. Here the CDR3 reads CASSSGGHNEQFF. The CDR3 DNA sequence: TGTGCCAGCAGCTCAGGGGGCCACAATGAGCAGTTCTTC. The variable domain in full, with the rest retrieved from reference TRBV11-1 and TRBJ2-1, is EAEVAQSPRYKITEKSQAVAFWCDPISGHATLYWYRQILGQGPELLVQFQDESVVDDSQLPKDRFSAERLKGVDSTLKIQPAELGDSAMYLCASSSGGHNEQFFGPGTRLTVL.